This T cell receptor beta chain was found in a study of blood T cell repertoires in COVID-19. V lost 7 bases, J lost 2 bases, and 8 bases stayed unmatched. The CDR3 spans 16 residues. Per germline, CDR1 SNHLY and CDR2 FYNNEI. In the original processing: How many nucleated cells were present was estimated from reference gene primer amplification. Method: immunoSEQ multiplex PCR; TCRdb's copy keeps in-frame clones and lacks some. V and J calls and clone size are copied from that table; D and trimming were computed from the DNA. The sample has around 200,000 clones, approximately 87% seen once. This clonotype was sampled from a woman aged 18-29 years who had recovered from COVID-19. The rearrangement uses TRBV2 and TRBJ2-6, with 7 bases fitting TRBD1. What was sequenced was peripheral blood. The CDR3 region is CASNPGQGAGANVLTF. The DNA of the CDR3 is TGTGCCAGCAACCCCGGCCAGGGGGCTGGGGCCAACGTCCTGACTTTC.